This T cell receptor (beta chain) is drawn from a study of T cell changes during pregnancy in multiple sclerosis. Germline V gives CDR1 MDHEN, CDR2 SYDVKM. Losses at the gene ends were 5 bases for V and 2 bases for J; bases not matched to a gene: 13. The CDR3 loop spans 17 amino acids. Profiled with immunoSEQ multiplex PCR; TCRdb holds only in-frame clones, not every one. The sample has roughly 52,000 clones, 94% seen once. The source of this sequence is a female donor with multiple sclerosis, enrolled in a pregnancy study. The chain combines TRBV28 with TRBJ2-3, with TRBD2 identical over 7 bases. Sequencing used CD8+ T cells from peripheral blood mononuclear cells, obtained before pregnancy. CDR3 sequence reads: CASSPTLREASTDTQYF. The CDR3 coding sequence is TGTGCCAGCAGTCCCACCCTCCGGGAGGCGTCCACAGATACGCAGTATTTT.